Sequencing of this TCR beta chain was carried out in a study of OX40 agonist ivuxolimab in advanced cancers. Notes on this clone: Its antigen remains unidentified.

In germline, CDR1 is LGHNT, CDR2 FRNRAP. J was trimmed by 1 base and V by 6 bases; bases with no gene match: 8. The CDR3 loop spans 17 amino acids. Some clones are missing from TCRdb's copy, which holds only in-frame ones; the method was immunoSEQ multiplex PCR. The sample has roughly 61,000 clones, approximately 78% seen once. Overall study results and limits: Antigen specificity remained undetermined for the expanded peripheral T cells.

This TCR came from an adult with an advanced solid tumor such as melanoma, head and neck, liver or kidney cancer. The source material was CD4+ or CD8+ T cells sorted from blood, sampled in a trial of the OX40 agonist ivuxolimab. This chain links TRBV12-5 with TRBJ2-6, with 8 positions matching TRBD2. The CDR3 DNA follows: TGTGCTAGTGGGCCCTCCTCGGGGGGGTCTGGGGCCAACGTCCTGACTTTC. This sequence encodes CASGPSSGGSGANVLTF.